This passage covers 24 T cell receptor beta chains from one sample sequenced in a study of STAT5B mutations in CD4+ large granular lymphocyte leukemia (dated by TCRdb to between 2020 and 2023). Receptor amplification or capture employed the immunoSEQ multiplex PCR assay. Drawn from immuneACCESS, this table holds only the in-frame rearrangements with V and J called that TCRdb kept. Clones are partly lost; checked studies trace under half to an unresolved V gene and leave the rest unexplained. Across this sample there are fewer than 50,000 clones, with just over 85% seen only once. The ten largest clonotypes hold approximately 2.5% of the sample. The sample consisted of CD4+ T cells from blood buffy coats. The receptors derive from a human donor in good health.

The rearrangement links TRBV4-3 to TRBJ2-1, with 15 bases matching TRBD2. The germline V gene encodes CDR1 LGHNA and CDR2 YSLEER. The V gene end was trimmed by 4 bases and the J gene end by 7 bases; junction bases not matched to a gene: 5. This CDR3 has 16 residues. CDR3 protein: CASSPVGTSGRNEQFF. The CDR3 coding sequence is TGCGCCAGCAGCCCAGTCGGGACTAGCGGGAGGAATGAGCAGTTCTTC.

This chain joins TRBV7-3 and TRBJ1-5; no reliable D call. This CDR3 region has 13 residues. Deletions cut 2 bases from V and 3 bases from J, with 5 bases between. Germline CDR1 is SGHTA and CDR2 is FQGTGA. Written as DNA, the CDR3 is TGTGCCAGCAGCTTAGGGCCCAATCAGCCCCAGCATTTT. It specifies CASSLGPNQPQHF.

This clone came up once. CDR3 amino acids: CASSEEVATTDTQYF. The CDR3 DNA is TGTGCCAGCAGTGAAGAGGTGGCAACCACAGATACGCAGTATTTT. The genes are TRBV6-1 and TRBJ2-3, with no clear D. Germline V lookup: CDR1 MNHNS, CDR2 SASEGT. V was cut by 1 base and J by 2 bases, with 10 bases left in between. This CDR3 spans 15 amino acids.

V and J are TRBV28 and TRBJ2-2; TRBD2 agrees at 9 bases. The J segment lost 4 bases and the V segment lost 8 bases, leaving 5 bases of the junction unmatched. There are 14 residues in the CDR3. The germline V gene has CDR1 MDHEN and CDR2 SYDVKM. CDR3 residues: CASGAGGSTGELFF. The CDR3, as DNA: TGTGCCAGCGGAGCGGGAGGAAGCACCGGGGAGCTGTTTTTT.

V is TRBV7-2 and J is TRBJ1-2; TRBD1 is a possible D gene (5 bases). Trimming left V 4 bases short and J 4 bases short, with 16 bases between. Germline CDR1 SGHTA, CDR2 FQGNSA. CDR3 size: 15 residues. The CDR3 is CASSSAGKLGYGYTF. In DNA form, the CDR3 reads TGTGCCAGCAGCTCCGCAGGGAAGTTGGGCTATGGCTACACCTTC.

The gene calls are TRBV6-5 and TRBJ2-7; D possibly corresponds to TRBD2 (5 bases). V was cut by 6 bases and J by 2 bases, with 17 bases left in between. The germline CDR1 and CDR2 sequences are MNHEY and SVGAGI. The CDR3 is made up of 15 amino acids. The CDR3 sequence: CASSPTNRGPYEQYF. CDR3 DNA sequence: TGTGCCAGCAGCCCAACCAACCGGGGTCCCTACGAGCAGTACTTC.

The V gene is TRBV25-1, the J gene TRBJ2-7; D perhaps matches TRBD2 (6 bases). V shed 7 bases and J shed 2 bases, with 21 bases lying between them. CDR3 length equals 16 residues. The germline gives CDR1 MGHDK, CDR2 SYGVNS. The CDR3 bases are TGTGCCAGCACCTGGGCTCGGGGGACCGTCACCTACGAGCAGTACTTC. Translation: CASTWARGTVTYEQYF.

The rearrangement links TRBV7-2 to TRBJ2-1; the match to TRBD2 covers 8 bases. The germline gives CDR1 SGHTA, CDR2 FQGNSA. CDR3 length: 16 amino acids. Losses at the gene ends were 5 bases for V and 5 bases for J; bases not matched to a gene: 11. The CDR3 reads CASSPRGASGHNEQFF. In nucleotides, the CDR3 is TGTGCCAGCAGCCCGCGGGGGGCTAGCGGGCACAATGAGCAGTTCTTC.

The V gene is TRBV5-1, the J gene TRBJ1-1; TRBD1 aligns across 9 bases. The V gene's germline CDR1 is SGHRS and CDR2 YFSETQ. This CDR3 has 16 amino acids. After removal of 4 bases from V and 0 bases from J, the junction contained 7 bases not matched to a gene. CDR3 DNA: TGCGCCAGCAGCCGTGGACAGGGGCGAATGAACACTGAAGCTTTCTTT. Translation: CASSRGQGRMNTEAFF.

This sequence joins TRBV10-3 and TRBJ1-2; 8 nucleotides line up with TRBD1. This CDR3 has 15 residues. Germline CDR1 and CDR2: ENHRY and SYGVKD. The V and J ends lost 4 bases and 6 bases, in that order; junction bases with no gene match: 10. The CDR3 coding sequence is TGTGCCATCAGTGGTTACTCCACAGGGGGGGATGGCTACACCTTC. Translating it yields CAISGYSTGGDGYTF.

Only a few counts were recorded for this clone. V is TRBV5-6 and J is TRBJ2-7; possible D gene TRBD1, 6 bases. CDR1 and CDR2 from the germline V gene are SGHDT and YYEEEE. This CDR3 comprises 15 residues. V lost 0 bases, J lost 4 bases, and 14 bases lay in between. Here the CDR3 reads CASSLVAGARYEQYF. As DNA, the CDR3 is TGTGCCAGCAGCTTGGTGGCAGGGGCGCGGTACGAGCAGTACTTC.

The V gene is TRBV5-1, the J gene TRBJ2-2; perhaps TRBD2 as D (6 bases). CDR3 size: 17 residues. The V end lost 7 bases, the J end lost 4 bases, and 23 bases lay between the germline ends. CDR1 and CDR2 (germline): SGHRS, YFSETQ. CDR3 bases: TGCGCCAGCGCCATTAATAGGCTCGGGGGAAGCACCGGGGAGCTGTTTTTT. Translating it yields CASAINRLGGSTGELFF. The entire variable domain, with the rest obtained from reference TRBV5-1 and TRBJ2-2, is as follows: KAGVTQTPRYLIKTRGQQVTLSCSPISGHRSVSWYQQTPGQGLQFLFEYFSETQRNKGNFPGRFSGRQFSNSRSEMNVSTLELGDSALYLCASAINRLGGSTGELFFGEGSRLTVL.

J is TRBJ1-1 and V is TRBV5-4; 8 positions match TRBD1. The junction had 8 bases not matched to a gene; V was cut back by 3 bases and J by 4 bases. This CDR3 is built from 15 residues. Germline CDR1 and CDR2: SGHNT and YYREEE (reference sequence). The chain's CDR3 is CASSSLGQGPTEAFF. CDR3 DNA: TGTGCCAGCAGCTCGCTAGGACAGGGACCCACTGAAGCTTTCTTT.

The chain combines TRBV21-1 with TRBJ2-7. TRBV21-1 is classified as a pseudogene. The CDR3 spans 12 residues. The DNA of the CDR3 is TGTGCCAGCAGCAATGGGGGGCGCGAGCAGTACTTC. Amino acids: CASSNGGREQYF.

The chain employs TRBV4-1 and TRBJ2-4; D remains ambiguous. Trimming took 3 bases from V and 0 from J, leaving 6 bases between them. CDR3 length equals 14 residues. Germline CDR1 reads MGHRA; CDR2 reads YSYEKL. The CDR3 loop is CASSQNQAKNIQYF. CDR3 in DNA: TGCGCCAGCAGCCAGAATCAAGCCAAAAACATTCAGTACTTC.

The chain is built from TRBV7-2 and TRBJ1-2; the D gene is possibly TRBD1 (5 bases). CDR1 is SGHTA, CDR2 FQGNSA, per germline. Trimming cost V 1 base and J 7 bases, with 13 bases left between them. CDR3 length: 14 residues. In DNA, the CDR3 is TGTGCCAGCAGCTTAGTCCAGGGAGGATCTGGCTACACCTTC. It encodes CASSLVQGGSGYTF.

The chain joins TRBV4-1 to TRBJ2-1, with 15 positions matching TRBD2. Germline CDR1 and CDR2: MGHRA and YSYEKL. J lost 0 bases, V lost 4 bases, and 13 bases had no gene match. The CDR3 is made up of 21 amino acids. The CDR3 bases are TGCGCCAGCAGCCCCGCGCCGGGACTAGCGGGAGGAAAGAGCTCCTACAATGAGCAGTTCTTC. Encoded protein: CASSPAPGLAGGKSSYNEQFF.

The chain employs TRBV7-2 and TRBJ1-3; no reliable D call. Per germline, CDR1 SGHTA and CDR2 FQGNSA. CDR3 length: 13 residues. The germline V and J ends were trimmed by 1 base and 2 bases, with 3 bases remaining between them. CDR3 region: CASSLEAGNTIYF. DNA of the CDR3: TGTGCCAGCAGCTTAGAGGCTGGAAACACCATATATTTT.

The CDR3 is CASSFLGGPNYGYTF. The CDR3 bases are TGTGCCAGCAGTTTTTTGGGGGGGCCTAACTATGGCTACACCTTC. J is TRBJ1-2 and V is TRBV28, with D tentatively TRBD1 (6 bases). The CDR3 sequence is 15 residues long. V was clipped by 3 bases and J by 0 bases, with 11 bases between them. Germline CDR1 is MDHEN and CDR2 is SYDVKM.

The chain combines TRBV6-5 with TRBJ1-5; TRBD1 might be the D (5 bases). V dropped 10 bases and J dropped 2 bases, with 15 bases sitting between them. The CDR3 is 14 amino acids. Germline loops: CDR1 MNHEY, CDR2 SVGAGI. The CDR3 loop is CATRQFVGNQPQHF. For the CDR3, the DNA is TGTGCCACTCGACAGTTCGTTGGCAATCAGCCCCAGCATTTT.

The chain has TRBV10-3 and TRBJ1-1; D is unresolved. The germline V gene encodes CDR1 ENHRY and CDR2 SYGVKD. V lost 10 bases and J 0 bases, leaving 12 bases between the germline ends. The CDR3 is 13 amino acids. CDR3 sequence (DNA): TGTGCCACCCGAGAGGGATTGAACACTGAAGCTTTCTTT. Translated: CATREGLNTEAFF.

V is TRBV7-2 and J is TRBJ1-1; tentative D call: TRBD1 (6 bases). Germline CDR1 and CDR2: SGHTA and FQGNSA. The CDR3 extends over 16 amino acids. Trimming took off 0 bases at V and 10 bases at J, with 21 bases between the two ends. The CDR3 DNA is TGTGCCAGCAGCTTAGCCCCCCCGGGGGCTGGGGGTGGAGCTTTCTTT. Translated: CASSLAPPGAGGGAFF.

This clone was recorded only once. The chain employs TRBV9 and TRBJ2-5; D possibly corresponds to TRBD2 (6 bases). CDR1 and CDR2 (germline): SGDLS, YYNGEE. The CDR3 covers 14 residues. V lost 0 bases and J 7 bases, leaving 13 bases between the germline ends. The CDR3 here is CASSVGGEAGTQYF. CDR3 nucleotides: TGTGCCAGCAGCGTAGGGGGGGAGGCGGGGACCCAGTACTTC. The entire variable domain, with the rest obtained from reference TRBV9 and TRBJ2-5, is as follows: DSGVTQTPKHLITATGQRVTLRCSPRSGDLSVYWYQQSLDQGLQFLIQYYNGEERAKGNILERFSAQQFPDLHSELNLSSLELGDSALYFCASSVGGEAGTQYFGPGTRLLVL.

The chain uses TRBV15 and TRBJ1-4; maybe TRBD1 (5 bases). The CDR3 is 16 amino acids. V was trimmed by 8 bases and J by 1 base, leaving 17 bases between them. Germline loops: CDR1 LNHNV, CDR2 YYDKDF (reference sequence). The CDR3 protein is CATRARGSGTNEKLFF. The CDR3 nucleotides are TGTGCCACCCGGGCCCGGGGCTCTGGAACTAATGAAAAACTGTTTTTT.